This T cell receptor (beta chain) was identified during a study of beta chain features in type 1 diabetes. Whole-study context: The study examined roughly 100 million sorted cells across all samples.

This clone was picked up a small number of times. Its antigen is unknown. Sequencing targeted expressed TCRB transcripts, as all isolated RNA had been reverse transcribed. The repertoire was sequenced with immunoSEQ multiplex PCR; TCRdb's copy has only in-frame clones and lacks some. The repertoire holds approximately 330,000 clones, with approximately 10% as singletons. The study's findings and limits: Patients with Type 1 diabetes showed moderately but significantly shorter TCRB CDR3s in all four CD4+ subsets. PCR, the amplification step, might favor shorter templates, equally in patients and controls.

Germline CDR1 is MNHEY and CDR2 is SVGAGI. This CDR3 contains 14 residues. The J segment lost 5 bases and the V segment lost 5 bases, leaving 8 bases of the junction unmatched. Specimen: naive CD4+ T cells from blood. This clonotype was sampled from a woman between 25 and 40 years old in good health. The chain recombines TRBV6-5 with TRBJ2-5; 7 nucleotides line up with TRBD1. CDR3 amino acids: CASSQTGWRETQYF. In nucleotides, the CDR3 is TGTGCCAGCAGTCAGACAGGGTGGAGGGAGACCCAGTACTTC.